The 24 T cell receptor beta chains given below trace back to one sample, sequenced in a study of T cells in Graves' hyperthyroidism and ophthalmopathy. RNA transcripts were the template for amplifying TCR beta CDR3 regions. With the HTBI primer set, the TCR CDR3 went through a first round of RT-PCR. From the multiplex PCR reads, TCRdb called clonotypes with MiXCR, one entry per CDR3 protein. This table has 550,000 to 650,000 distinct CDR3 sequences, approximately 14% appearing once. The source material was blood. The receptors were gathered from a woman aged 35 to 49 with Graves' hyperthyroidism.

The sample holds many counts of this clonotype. CDR3: CASRFTQVTNEQFF. CDR3 bases: TGTGCCAGCAGATTTACGCAAGTCACCAATGAGCAGTTCTTC. The J gene is TRBJ2-1, the V gene TRBV7-9, with D hard to call. Germline assignment: CDR1 SEHNR and CDR2 FQNEAQ (reference sequence). The CDR3 runs to 14 residues. Trimming took 6 bases from V and 6 from J, leaving 15 bases between them.

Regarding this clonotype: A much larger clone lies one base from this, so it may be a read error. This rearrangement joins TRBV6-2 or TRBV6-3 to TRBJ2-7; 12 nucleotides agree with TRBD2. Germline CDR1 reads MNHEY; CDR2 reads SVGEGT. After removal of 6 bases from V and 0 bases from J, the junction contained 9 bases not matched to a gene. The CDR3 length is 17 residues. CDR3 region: CASRPTSGSVSSYEQYF. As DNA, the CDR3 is TGTGCCAGCAGACCGACTAGCGGGAGCGTTAGCTCCTACGAGCAGTACTTC.

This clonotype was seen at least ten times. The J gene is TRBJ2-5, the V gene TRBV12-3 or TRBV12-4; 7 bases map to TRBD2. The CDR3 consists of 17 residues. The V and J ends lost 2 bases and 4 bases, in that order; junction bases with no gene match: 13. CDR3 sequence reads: CASSLRSMGGSAETQYF. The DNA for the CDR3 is TGTGCCAGCAGTTTACGCTCCATGGGCGGGAGTGCAGAGACCCAGTACTTC.

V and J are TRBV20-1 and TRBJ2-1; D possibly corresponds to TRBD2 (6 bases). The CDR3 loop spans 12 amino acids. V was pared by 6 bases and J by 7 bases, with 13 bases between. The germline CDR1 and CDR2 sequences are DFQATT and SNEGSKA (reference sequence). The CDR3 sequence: CSARGGPNEQFF. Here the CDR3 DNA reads TGCAGTGCGCGCGGAGGGCCGAATGAGCAGTTCTTC.

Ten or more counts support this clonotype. The CDR3 DNA sequence: TGTGCCAGCAGTTTATACAGGGATTACAATGAGCAGTTCTTC. Protein product: CASSLYRDYNEQFF. The chain employs TRBV28 and TRBJ2-1, with a possible D match to TRBD1 (6 bases). Trimming pared 1 base from V and 4 bases from J, leaving 8 bases between. The CDR3 is 14 residues long. The germline CDR1 and CDR2 sequences are MDHEN and SYDVKM.

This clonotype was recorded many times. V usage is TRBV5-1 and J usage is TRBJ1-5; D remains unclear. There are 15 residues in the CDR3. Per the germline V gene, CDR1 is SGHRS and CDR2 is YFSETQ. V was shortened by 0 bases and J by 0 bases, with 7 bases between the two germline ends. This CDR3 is CASSLDGLSNQPQHF. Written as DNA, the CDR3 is TGCGCCAGCAGCTTGGACGGACTTAGCAATCAGCCCCAGCATTTT.

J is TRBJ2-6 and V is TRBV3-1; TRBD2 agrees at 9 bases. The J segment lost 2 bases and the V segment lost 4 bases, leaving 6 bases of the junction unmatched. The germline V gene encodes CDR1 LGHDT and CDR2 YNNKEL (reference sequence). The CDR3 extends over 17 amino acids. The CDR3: CASSPYSGSTGANVLTF. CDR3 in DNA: TGTGCCAGCAGCCCGTATAGCGGGAGCACTGGGGCCAACGTCCTGACTTTC. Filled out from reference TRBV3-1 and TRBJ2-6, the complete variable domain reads DTAVSQTPKYLVTQMGNDKSIKCEQNLGHDTMYWYKQDSKKFLKIMFSYNNKELIINETVPNRFSPKSPDKAHLNLHINSLELGDSAVYFCASSPYSGSTGANVLTFGAGSRLTVL.

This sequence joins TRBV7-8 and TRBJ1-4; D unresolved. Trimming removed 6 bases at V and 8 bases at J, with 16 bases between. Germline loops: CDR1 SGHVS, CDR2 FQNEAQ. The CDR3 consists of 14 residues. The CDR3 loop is CASSLGSGNEKLFF. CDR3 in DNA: TGTGCCAGCAGTTTGGGTTCCGGCAACGAAAAACTGTTTTTT.

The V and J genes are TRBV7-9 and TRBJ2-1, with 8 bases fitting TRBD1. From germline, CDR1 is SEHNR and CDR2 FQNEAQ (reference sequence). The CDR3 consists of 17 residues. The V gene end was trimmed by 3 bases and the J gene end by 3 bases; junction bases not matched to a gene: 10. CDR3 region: CASSLPVAGGDYNEQFF. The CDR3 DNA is TGTGCCAGCAGCTTGCCAGTCGCAGGGGGCGACTACAATGAGCAGTTCTTC.

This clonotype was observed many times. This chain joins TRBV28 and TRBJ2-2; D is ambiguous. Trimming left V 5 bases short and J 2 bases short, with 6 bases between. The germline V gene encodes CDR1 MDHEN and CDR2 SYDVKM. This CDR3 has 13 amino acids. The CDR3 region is CASSKQNTGELFF. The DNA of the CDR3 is TGTGCCAGCAGTAAACAAAACACCGGGGAGCTGTTTTTT.

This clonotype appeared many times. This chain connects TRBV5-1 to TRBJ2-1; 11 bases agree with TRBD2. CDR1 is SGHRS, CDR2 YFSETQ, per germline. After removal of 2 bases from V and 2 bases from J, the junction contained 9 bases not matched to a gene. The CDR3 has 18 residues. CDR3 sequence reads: CASSFWLAGGLPYNEQFF. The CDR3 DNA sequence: TGCGCCAGCAGCTTTTGGCTAGCGGGAGGTCTCCCCTACAATGAGCAGTTCTTC.

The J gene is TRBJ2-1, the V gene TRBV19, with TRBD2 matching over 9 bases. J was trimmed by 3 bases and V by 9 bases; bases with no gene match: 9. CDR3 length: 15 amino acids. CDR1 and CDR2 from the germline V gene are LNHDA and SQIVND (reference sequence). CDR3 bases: TGTGCCAGCTTCGGCGGGAGGGGTAGCTACAATGAGCAGTTCTTC. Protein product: CASFGGRGSYNEQFF.

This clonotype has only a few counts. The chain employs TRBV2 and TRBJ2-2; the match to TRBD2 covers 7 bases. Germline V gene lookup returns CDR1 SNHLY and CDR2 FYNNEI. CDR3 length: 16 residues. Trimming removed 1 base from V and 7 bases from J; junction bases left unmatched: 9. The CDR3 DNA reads TGTGCCAGCAGTGAAGAGGCGGGAGTAGTCGGCGGGGAGCTGTTTTTT. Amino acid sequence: CASSEEAGVVGGELFF. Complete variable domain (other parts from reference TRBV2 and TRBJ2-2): EPEVTQTPSHQVTQMGQEVILRCVPISNHLYFYWYRQILGQKVEFLVSFYNNEISEKSEIFDDQFSVERPDGSNFTLKIRSTKLEDSAMYFCASSEEAGVVGGELFFGEGSRLTVL.

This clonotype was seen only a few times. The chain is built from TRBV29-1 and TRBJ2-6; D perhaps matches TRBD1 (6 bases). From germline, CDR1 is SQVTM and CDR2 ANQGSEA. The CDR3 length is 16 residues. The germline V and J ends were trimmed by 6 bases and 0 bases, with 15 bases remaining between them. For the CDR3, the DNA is TGCAGCGTCGCCCCGACAGGAATCTCTGGGGCCAACGTCCTGACTTTC. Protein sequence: CSVAPTGISGANVLTF. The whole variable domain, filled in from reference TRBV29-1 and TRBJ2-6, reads SAVISQKPSRDICQRGTSLTIQCQVDSQVTMMFWYRQQPGQSLTLIATANQGSEATYESGFVIDKFPISRPNLTFSTLTVSNMSPEDSSIYLCSVAPTGISGANVLTFGAGSRLTVL.

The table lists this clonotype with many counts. CDR3 in DNA: TGTGCCAGCAGCTTAGGAGTTGCGGTTCGGGACACTGAAGCTTTCTTT. Its protein is CASSLGVAVRDTEAFF. This chain links TRBV11-3 with TRBJ1-1; D is ambiguous. The germline V gene has CDR1 SGHNT and CDR2 YENEEA. With 1 base removed from V and 3 bases from J, the gap between germline ends came to 15 bases. This CDR3 region has 16 residues.

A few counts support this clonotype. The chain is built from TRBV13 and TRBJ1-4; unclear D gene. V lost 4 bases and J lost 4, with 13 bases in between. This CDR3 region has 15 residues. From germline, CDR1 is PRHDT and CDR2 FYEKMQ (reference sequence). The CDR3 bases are TGTGCCAGCAGCTCCTCCTCGGAACTTAATGAAAAACTGTTTTTT. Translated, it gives CASSSSSELNEKLFF.

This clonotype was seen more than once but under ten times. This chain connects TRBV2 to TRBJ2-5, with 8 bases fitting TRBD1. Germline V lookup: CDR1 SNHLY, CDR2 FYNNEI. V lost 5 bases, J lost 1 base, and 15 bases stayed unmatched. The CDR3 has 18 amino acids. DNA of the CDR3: TGTGCCAGCAGTTCGACAGGGGATTCGGTTTTTGGCCAAGAGACCCAGTACTTC. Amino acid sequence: CASSSTGDSVFGQETQYF.

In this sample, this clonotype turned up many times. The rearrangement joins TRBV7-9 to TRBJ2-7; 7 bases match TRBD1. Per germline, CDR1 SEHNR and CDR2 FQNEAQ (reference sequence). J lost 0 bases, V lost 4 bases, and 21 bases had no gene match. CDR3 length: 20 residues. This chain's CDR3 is CASSSNGQAKQGLHSYEQYF. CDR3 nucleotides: TGTGCCAGCAGCTCTAATGGCCAGGCCAAACAGGGGTTACACTCCTACGAGCAGTACTTC. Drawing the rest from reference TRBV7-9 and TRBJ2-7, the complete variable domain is DTGVSQNPRHKITKRGQNVTFRCDPISEHNRLYWYRQTLGQGPEFLTYFQNEAQLEKSRLLSDRFSAERPKGSFSTLEIQRTEQGDSAMYLCASSSNGQAKQGLHSYEQYFGPGTRLTVT.

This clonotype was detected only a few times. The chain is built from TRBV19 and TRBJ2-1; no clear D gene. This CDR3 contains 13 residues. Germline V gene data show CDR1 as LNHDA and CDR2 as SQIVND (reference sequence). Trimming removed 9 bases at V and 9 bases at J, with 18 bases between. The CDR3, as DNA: TGTGCCAGCACTGGGCAGATCCCAATTGAGCAGTTCTTC. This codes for CASTGQIPIEQFF.

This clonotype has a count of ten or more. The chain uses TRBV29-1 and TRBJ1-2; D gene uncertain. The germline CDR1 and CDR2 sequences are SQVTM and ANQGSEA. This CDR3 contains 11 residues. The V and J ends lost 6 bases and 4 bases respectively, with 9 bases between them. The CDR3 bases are TGCAGCGTCCAGGACCCCTATGGCTACACCTTC. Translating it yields CSVQDPYGYTF.

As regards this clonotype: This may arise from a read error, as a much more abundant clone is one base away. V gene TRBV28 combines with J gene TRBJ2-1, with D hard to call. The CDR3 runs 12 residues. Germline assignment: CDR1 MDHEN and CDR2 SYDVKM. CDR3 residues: CAGSFLYNEQFF. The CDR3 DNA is TGTGCCGGCAGTTTCCTGTACAATGAGCAGTTCTTC.

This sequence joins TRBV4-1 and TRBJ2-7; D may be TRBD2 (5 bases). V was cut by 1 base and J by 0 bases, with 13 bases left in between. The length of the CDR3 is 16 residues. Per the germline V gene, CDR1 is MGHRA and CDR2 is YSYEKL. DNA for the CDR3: TGCGCCAGCAGCCAAGCTCCCGGGGTACCCTCCTACGAGCAGTACTTC. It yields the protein CASSQAPGVPSYEQYF.

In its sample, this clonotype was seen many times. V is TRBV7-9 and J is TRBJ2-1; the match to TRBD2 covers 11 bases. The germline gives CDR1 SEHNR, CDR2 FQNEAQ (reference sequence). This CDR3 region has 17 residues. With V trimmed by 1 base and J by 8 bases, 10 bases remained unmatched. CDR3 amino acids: CASSLEIAGGPRHEQFF. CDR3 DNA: TGTGCCAGCAGCTTAGAAATAGCGGGAGGGCCCAGGCATGAGCAGTTCTTC.

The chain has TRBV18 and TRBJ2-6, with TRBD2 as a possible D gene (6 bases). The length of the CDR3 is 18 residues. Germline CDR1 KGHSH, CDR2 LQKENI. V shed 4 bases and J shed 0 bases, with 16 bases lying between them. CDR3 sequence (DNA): TGTGCCAGCTCACGGCCGGGACTTCTCAGCTCTGGGGCCAACGTCCTGACTTTC. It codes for CASSRPGLLSSGANVLTF.